The rows below give T cell receptor beta chains drawn from one sample of a study of T-cell reconstitution after alpha-beta-depleted transplantation in children. Each CDR3 protein gets one entry after TCRdb re-called the PCR reads with MiXCR. The table includes about 500,000 distinct CDR3 sequences, 11% detected once. This sample comprised PBMCs, mostly from graft donor cells, obtained 180 days after TCRalphabeta/CD19-depleted stem cell transplant. All receptors derive from a female patient aged 2-10 years who had a stem cell transplant for aplastic anemia, so the T cells may come from the graft donor. Both conserved end residues are part of each CDR3. A D gene is named only where the DNA matches it firmly. For some rows the clone size is stated as once, few or many, or as a class when expanded; others skip it.

clone_size j_call v_call d_call cdr3_aa cdr3_nt
NA TRBJ2-7 TRBV4-3 TRBD1 CASAPGQGAYEQYF TGCGCCAGCGCTCCGGGACAGGGGGCCTACGAGCAGTACTTC
NA TRBJ1-1 TRBV7-9 TRBD1 CASSLYGDRKNTEAFF TGTGCCAGCAGCTTATACGGGGACAGGAAAAACACTGAAGCTTTCTTT
NA TRBJ2-6 TRBV28 TRBD1 CASSLGRQGPSPGANVLTF TGTGCCAGCAGTTTAGGTCGACAGGGGCCCTCCCCTGGGGCCAACGTCCTGACTTTC
NA TRBJ2-1 TRBV20-1 NA CSVAAASYNEQFF TGCAGTGTGGCCGCGGCATCCTACAATGAGCAGTTCTTC
NA TRBJ2-5 TRBV7-8 NA CASSLRWGARETQYF TGTGCCAGCAGCTTAAGGTGGGGTGCGCGGGAGACCCAGTACTTC
NA TRBJ2-3 TRBV6-2/TRBV6-3 TRBD2 CASSFRTSGRARLADTQYF TGTGCCAGCAGTTTCCGGACTAGCGGGAGGGCCCGACTCGCAGATACGCAGTATTTT
NA TRBJ1-4 TRBV18 NA CASSPTGRGATNEKLFF TGTGCCAGCTCACCCACAGGGAGGGGTGCAACTAATGAAAAACTGTTTTTT
NA TRBJ1-1 TRBV11-2 NA CASSSPVQQGGWYTEAFF TGTGCCAGCAGCTCCCCCGTGCAACAGGGCGGCTGGTACACTGAAGCTTTCTTT
few TRBJ2-1 TRBV12-3/TRBV12-4 NA CASSFWVNEQFF TGTGCCAGCAGTTTCTGGGTCAATGAGCAGTTCTTC
NA TRBJ2-5 TRBV5-1 NA CASSLLTVQETQYF TGCGCCAGCAGCTTGTTGACAGTCCAAGAGACCCAGTACTTC
NA TRBJ1-5 TRBV7-9 TRBD1 CASSPGTGGMGNQPQHF TGTGCCAGCAGCCCCGGGACAGGGGGCATGGGCAATCAGCCCCAGCATTTT
few TRBJ2-2 TRBV10-3 TRBD2 CATASGTYTGELFF TGTGCCACCGCTAGCGGGACGTACACCGGGGAGCTGTTTTTT
few TRBJ2-2 TRBV27 NA CASSPLQADTGELFF TGTGCCAGCAGTCCCCTACAGGCGGACACCGGGGAGCTGTTTTTT
few TRBJ2-1 TRBV7-9 NA CASTLAGSYNEQFF TGTGCCAGCACCCTAGCTGGCTCCTACAATGAGCAGTTCTTC
few TRBJ1-1 TRBV29-1 NA CSVPGNTEAFF TGCAGCGTTCCAGGGAACACTGAAGCTTTCTTT
many TRBJ2-5 TRBV9 TRBD2 CASSASGGATYQETQYF TGTGCCAGCAGCGCCTCGGGAGGGGCGACGTACCAAGAGACCCAGTACTTC
NA TRBJ1-5 TRBV7-2 TRBD1 CASSLEDRALGQPQHF TGTGCCAGCAGCTTAGAGGACAGGGCGCTGGGGCAGCCCCAGCATTTT
few TRBJ2-3 TRBV7-6 NA CASSNGLLFTDTQYF TGTGCCAGCAGCAACGGACTTTTATTCACAGATACGCAGTATTTT
few TRBJ1-6 TRBV20-1 TRBD1 CSALDRGPSPLHF TGCAGTGCTCTGGACAGGGGGCCTTCACCCCTCCACTTT
NA TRBJ2-1 TRBV20-1 NA CSADGIATYNEQFF TGCAGTGCTGATGGGATAGCGACATACAATGAGCAGTTCTTC
NA TRBJ2-1 TRBV28 TRBD2 CASSLLLGGGPRNEQFF TGTGCCAGCAGTCTTCTTCTGGGGGGAGGGCCAAGGAATGAGCAGTTCTTC
NA TRBJ1-4 TRBV4-3 TRBD1 CASSQGPGGRATNEKLFF TGCGCCAGCAGCCAAGGCCCAGGGGGCCGGGCAACTAATGAAAAACTGTTTTTT
few TRBJ2-7 TRBV7-9 TRBD2 CASSGRDGGDEQYF TGTGCCAGCAGCGGCCGGGACGGGGGGGACGAGCAGTACTTC
few TRBJ2-5 TRBV7-2 NA CASSLEGQGETQYF TGTGCCAGCAGCTTAGAGGGGCAGGGAGAGACCCAGTACTTC
NA TRBJ2-3 TRBV28 TRBD2 CASSRSWATSGRAPSTDTQYF TGTGCCAGCAGCCGGTCGTGGGCAACTAGCGGGAGGGCCCCGAGCACAGATACGCAGTATTTT
few TRBJ1-2 TRBV9 TRBD1 CASSATGGFGYGYTF TGTGCCAGCAGCGCGACAGGGGGTTTCGGCTATGGCTACACCTTC
NA TRBJ2-1 TRBV29-1 TRBD2 CSVEGLAGVEQFF TGCAGCGTTGAAGGACTAGCGGGAGTTGAGCAGTTCTTC
many TRBJ2-7 TRBV20-1 NA CSARDQGQAYEQYF TGCAGTGCTAGAGATCAAGGGCAGGCCTACGAGCAGTACTTC
few TRBJ2-1 TRBV7-8 NA CASSLHRAPRNEQFF TGTGCCAGCAGCTTACATCGGGCCCCGAGGAATGAGCAGTTCTTC
NA TRBJ2-5 TRBV25-1 TRBD2 CASSLGLAVRTGETQYF TGTGCCAGCAGTTTGGGACTAGCGGTACGAACCGGGGAGACCCAGTACTTC
NA TRBJ2-1 TRBV19 TRBD2 CASSILVVGLAGRSSYNEQFF TGTGCCAGTAGTATTTTGGTTGTGGGACTAGCGGGGCGGAGCTCCTACAATGAGCAGTTCTTC
NA TRBJ1-2 TRBV28 NA CASSLSGLYGYTF TGTGCCAGCAGTTTATCCGGGCTCTATGGCTACACCTTC
few TRBJ1-2 TRBV18 NA CASSQLPSGTGGYTF TGTGCCAGCTCGCAACTCCCTTCCGGGACTGGCGGCTACACCTTC
few TRBJ1-2 TRBV10-3 NA CAISGVSHYGYTF TGTGCCATCAGTGGGGTCAGCCACTATGGCTACACCTTC
NA TRBJ2-5 TRBV19 NA CASSMSGVGETQYF TGTGCCAGTAGTATGTCCGGGGTAGGCGAGACCCAGTACTTC
few TRBJ2-1 TRBV12-3/TRBV12-4 TRBD2 CASSNHGTSRDEQFF TGTGCCAGCAGTAATCACGGGACTAGCCGCGATGAGCAGTTCTTC
NA TRBJ2-4 TRBV20-1 NA CSAREDSPKNIQYF TGCAGTGCTAGAGAGGACTCCCCCAAAAACATTCAGTACTTC
NA TRBJ2-2 TRBV19 TRBD2 CASSIRGPSGANTGELFF TGTGCCAGTAGTATCCGTGGCCCTAGCGGGGCGAACACCGGGGAGCTGTTTTTT
NA TRBJ2-7 TRBV7-2 NA CASSPIPRLVPYEQYF TGTGCCAGCAGCCCTATACCACGACTAGTCCCCTACGAGCAGTACTTC
few TRBJ1-5 TRBV20-1 NA CSASVTGNQPQHF TGCAGTGCTAGTGTAACGGGAAATCAGCCCCAGCATTTT
few TRBJ2-5 TRBV29-1 NA CSGLVAPQETQYF TGCAGCGGACTCGTAGCACCCCAAGAGACCCAGTACTTC
few TRBJ2-7 TRBV6-2/TRBV6-3 TRBD2 CASSFLAGVPYEQYF TGTGCCAGCAGTTTTTTAGCGGGAGTCCCCTACGAGCAGTACTTC
few TRBJ2-1 TRBV20-1 TRBD2 CSARKREEPYNEQFF TGCAGTGCTAGGAAACGGGAGGAACCCTACAATGAGCAGTTCTTC
many TRBJ2-4 TRBV12-3/TRBV12-4 NA CASSLIVNIAKNIQYF TGTGCCAGCAGTTTAATCGTAAATATAGCCAAAAACATTCAGTACTTC
NA TRBJ2-1 TRBV6-5 NA CASSYFSRDVPFF TGTGCCAGCAGTTACTTCAGCCGGGACGTACCGTTCTTC
few TRBJ2-3 TRBV28 TRBD2 CGAHGLAGKDTQYF TGTGGGGCCCACGGACTAGCGGGAAAAGATACGCAGTATTTT
NA TRBJ2-7 TRBV7-2 TRBD2 CASSPGLATSEQYF TGTGCCAGCAGCCCAGGACTAGCCACCTCTGAGCAGTACTTC
NA TRBJ2-1 TRBV6-2/TRBV6-3 NA CAHRWGLGWNEQFF TGTGCTCACCGTTGGGGTCTGGGGTGGAATGAGCAGTTCTTC
few TRBJ1-6 TRBV7-9 NA CASRIPRPDSPLHF TGTGCCAGCAGAATACCGCGGCCCGATTCACCCCTCCACTTT
few TRBJ2-5 TRBV13 NA CASSSPGWPGAETQYF TGTGCCAGCAGCTCCCCAGGGTGGCCGGGGGCTGAGACCCAGTACTTC
many TRBJ1-1 TRBV9 NA CASSGPRQENTEAFF TGTGCCAGCAGCGGACCCCGACAGGAGAACACTGAAGCTTTCTTT
few TRBJ1-2 TRBV6-2/TRBV6-3 TRBD1 CASSLRTGGADGYTF TGTGCCAGCAGTTTGAGGACAGGGGGCGCGGATGGCTACACCTTC
few TRBJ2-1 TRBV19 NA CASSILGLAEQFF TGTGCCAGTAGTATATTAGGACTCGCTGAGCAGTTCTTC